This TCR beta chain was retrieved from a study of cytomegalovirus exposure and HLA in healthy donors. Study-wide background: The same platform was used for the 130 or so validation repertoires and the roughly 600 first-cohort repertoires, a later analysis reported.

Remarks on this clone: Its specificity is not known.

The junction had 6 bases not matched to a gene; V was cut back by 8 bases and J by 7 bases. CDR1 and CDR2 from the germline V gene are WSHSY and SAAADI. This CDR3 contains 14 residues. Study conclusions and caveats: For cytomegalovirus status, the classifier reportedly gave diagnoses with high specificity and sensitivity. Rare TCR sequences predominated, though certain public TCRs were found in many donors. The study labeled more than 150 TCR beta chains cytomegalovirus-associated.

Generated by immunoSEQ multiplex PCR, the TCRdb table keeps only in-frame clones and is missing some. The repertoire has around 140,000 clones, 85% to 90% of them found once; the top ten carry 8.5% to 9.5%. Material: PBMCs. The receptor comes from a young man in good health and CMV-seropositive. The gene calls are TRBV10-2 and TRBJ2-1, with 12 bases lining up with TRBD2. CDR3 nucleotide sequence: TGCGCCAGCGGGAGACTAGCGGGAGCAAATGAGCAGTTCTTC. It codes for CASGRLAGANEQFF.